This T cell receptor beta chain was found in a study of blood T cells in healthy people across ages. A second PCR, run for about 6 to 11 cycles, used a sample-barcoded 5' primer plus a J-beta primer mix. One entry per CDR3 protein results from TCRdb running MiXCR on the 5' RACE reads. The sample yields 750,000 to 950,000 distinct CDR3 sequences, around 25% seen once. This CDR3 spans 16 amino acids. V lost 5 bases and J lost 5; bases outside the gene matches: 14. Germline values: CDR1 DFQATT, CDR2 SNEGSKA (reference sequence). The same data also contributed to another study, on T cells of mothers and their children. As reported in that work: Compared with unrelated pairs, related mother-child pairs had slightly higher, non-significant overlap.

The specimen was blood. The receptor's source is a boy aged 5-17 years in good health. This chain uses TRBV20-1 with TRBJ2-4, with TRBD2 matching 8 bases. CDR3 sequence (DNA): TGCAGTGCTGGGTCGGGGGGGCAAATCGGCGAAAACATTCAGTACTTC. Translating it yields CSAGSGGQIGENIQYF.